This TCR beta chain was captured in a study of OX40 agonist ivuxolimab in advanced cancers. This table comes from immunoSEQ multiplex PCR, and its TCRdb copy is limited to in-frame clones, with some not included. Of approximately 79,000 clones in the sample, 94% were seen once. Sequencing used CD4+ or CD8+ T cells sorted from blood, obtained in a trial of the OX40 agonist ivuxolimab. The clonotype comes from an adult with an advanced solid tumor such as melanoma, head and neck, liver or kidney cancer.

The CDR3 sequence is CASSRTANSNQPQHF. CDR3 coding DNA: TGTGCCAGCAGTAGGACAGCAAATAGCAATCAGCCCCAGCATTTT. This sequence joins TRBV28 and TRBJ1-5, with a weak D call TRBD1 (6 bases). V lost 5 bases and J lost 0, with 11 bases in between. This CDR3 region has 15 residues. Germline V gene data show CDR1 as MDHEN and CDR2 as SYDVKM.